This TCR beta chain originates from a study of blood T cell repertoires in COVID-19. As for the study in general: PBMCs, B-cell-depleted T cells, or T cells were the source of the cDNA or gDNA that made up the material.

The CDR3 is 15 residues long. The germline CDR1 and CDR2 sequences are MNHEY and SVGEGT. V lost 6 bases, J lost 5 bases, and 12 bases stayed unmatched. In the original workflow: Amplified reference gene primers provided the basis for estimating nucleated cell counts. Sequenced by immunoSEQ multiplex PCR; TCRdb stores in-frame clones only, minus some. V, J and clone size derive from that table, while D and trimming were established from the DNA sequence. This sample yields 60,000 to 80,000 clones, of which 80% to 90% are seen a single time; about 4.7% belongs to the top ten. The material sequenced was peripheral blood. The rearrangement links TRBV6-2 or TRBV6-3 to TRBJ2-7; 8 positions match TRBD2. This clonotype originated in a human donor in a cohort sampled during active COVID-19. CDR3 DNA: TGTGCCAGCAGCGCCATAGGTAGCGGGGAACACGAGCAGTACTTC. Translation gives CASSAIGSGEHEQYF.